These T cell receptor beta chains were read from a single sample in a study of T cells after yellow fever vaccination. In TCRdb, the 5' RACE reads were re-called with MiXCR into one record per CDR3 protein. The table has approximately 300,000 distinct CDR3 sequences, around 10% seen once. Sample: CD4+ T cells sorted from PBMCs, taken 45 days after the yellow fever booster vaccination. The receptor set was obtained from a young man who received the YFV17D yellow fever vaccine. Both conserved end residues are part of each CDR3. Fields, in order: J gene, clone size, V gene, D gene, CDR3 protein, CDR3 DNA. The D gene is left open where the match is weak. Clone size is stated in some rows and not others, as once, few, many or a class when expanded.

TRBJ1-1,.,TRBV24-1,TRBD1,CATSGAGGAFF,TGTGCCACCAGTGGAGCAGGGGGAGCTTTCTTT
TRBJ2-5,many,TRBV3-1,.,CASTRLGRGQETQYF,TGTGCCAGCACCCGACTAGGACGGGGCCAAGAGACCCAGTACTTC
TRBJ2-1,few,TRBV2,.,CASKDYNEQFF,TGTGCATCCAAGGACTACAATGAGCAGTTCTTC
TRBJ2-5,few,TRBV12-3/TRBV12-4,.,CASSPDSEETQYF,TGTGCCAGCAGCCCCGACAGTGAAGAGACCCAGTACTTC
TRBJ1-2,.,TRBV4-1,.,CASSQDLVQGLLGYGYTF,TGCGCCAGCAGCCAAGATTTGGTACAGGGCCTCCTCGGCTATGGCTACACCTTC
TRBJ2-5,few,TRBV6-2/TRBV6-3,TRBD2,CASNQRGKTQYF,TGTGCCAGCAACCAGCGGGGCAAGACCCAGTACTTC
TRBJ1-3,.,TRBV18,.,CASSPSGVKGNTIYF,TGTGCCAGCTCACCATCAGGGGTGAAAGGAAACACCATATATTTT
TRBJ2-7,few,TRBV18,.,CASSPSGAYEQYF,TGTGCCAGCTCACCGTCGGGGGCTTACGAGCAGTACTTC
TRBJ1-1,.,TRBV6-6,TRBD1,CAAVKGQAYTEAFF,TGTGCCGCCGTAAAGGGACAGGCCTACACTGAAGCTTTCTTT
TRBJ2-1,.,TRBV25-1,TRBD2,CASSDYGSGGRNEQFF,TGTGCCAGCAGTGATTATGGTAGCGGGGGTCGGAATGAGCAGTTCTTC
TRBJ2-7,.,TRBV5-4,TRBD1,CASSFPDRSEQYF,TGTGCCAGCAGCTTCCCGGACAGGAGTGAGCAGTACTTC
TRBJ2-4,few,TRBV6-2/TRBV6-3,.,CASSLSSLAPKNIQYF,TGTGCCAGCAGCCTATCCTCTTTAGCACCCAAAAACATTCAGTACTTC
TRBJ1-2,.,TRBV7-2,.,CASSVYVGYGYTF,TGTGCCAGCAGCGTATATGTGGGCTATGGCTACACCTTC
TRBJ1-1,.,TRBV14,.,CASSQPGTWVAEAFF,TGTGCCAGCAGCCAACCCGGGACTTGGGTGGCTGAAGCTTTCTTT
TRBJ2-2,many,TRBV4-2,.,CASSLPGGRELFF,TGTGCCAGCAGCCTCCCGGGGGGCCGGGAGCTGTTTTTT
TRBJ1-4,.,TRBV7-2,TRBD1,CASSDTGGNEKLFF,TGTGCCAGCAGCGATACAGGGGGAAATGAAAAACTGTTTTTT
TRBJ2-2,few,TRBV10-3,.,CAAGLNTGELFF,TGTGCCGCCGGACTGAACACCGGGGAGCTGTTTTTT
TRBJ1-2,many,TRBV4-2,.,CASSQGENYGYTF,TGTGCCAGCAGCCAAGGGGAGAACTATGGCTACACCTTC
TRBJ2-5,many,TRBV12-3/TRBV12-4,.,CASSLASWGETQYF,TGTGCCAGCAGTTTAGCGTCGTGGGGAGAGACCCAGTACTTC
TRBJ1-6,few,TRBV5-4,TRBD1,CASSNRDRGNSPLHF,TGTGCCAGCAGCAACCGGGACAGGGGGAATTCACCCCTCCACTTT
TRBJ1-1,.,TRBV4-3,.,CASSQDRSGEAFF,TGCGCCAGCAGCCAAGATCGGTCCGGGGAAGCTTTCTTT
TRBJ2-5,many,TRBV10-3,.,CAISDQGQQGTQYF,TGTGCCATCAGTGATCAAGGGCAGCAGGGGACCCAGTACTTC
TRBJ1-2,few,TRBV9,TRBD1,CASSETSRGPIYGYTF,TGTGCCAGCAGCGAGACTTCGAGGGGGCCAATCTATGGCTACACCTTC
TRBJ2-5,few,TRBV5-6,TRBD2,CASRTSGRETQYF,TGTGCCAGCAGAACTAGCGGAAGGGAGACCCAGTACTTC
TRBJ1-1,few,TRBV30,.,CAWSVRSETEAFF,TGTGCCTGGAGTGTACGAAGTGAGACTGAAGCTTTCTTT
TRBJ2-2,few,TRBV6-5,.,CASSLGLRDLRRTGELFF,TGTGCCAGCAGTCTTGGACTCCGGGACCTTCGACGGACCGGGGAGCTGTTTTTT
TRBJ2-5,few,TRBV14,.,CASSPSFQGSGETQYF,TGTGCCAGCAGCCCAAGCTTCCAAGGGTCGGGGGAGACCCAGTACTTC
TRBJ1-1,many,TRBV5-5,.,CASSTYTQAFF,TGTGCCAGCAGCACGTATACCCAAGCTTTCTTT
TRBJ2-5,many,TRBV7-9,.,CASSLRFSEEETQYF,TGTGCCAGCAGCTTGCGGTTTTCGGAGGAAGAGACCCAGTACTTC
TRBJ2-5,few,TRBV20-1,TRBD2,CSAPTSTETQYF,TGCAGTGCACCGACTAGCACAGAGACCCAGTACTTC
TRBJ1-1,few,TRBV7-2,.,CASSLAGPMNTEAFF,TGTGCCAGCAGCTTAGCTGGGCCGATGAACACTGAAGCTTTCTTT
TRBJ2-5,few,TRBV7-2,.,CASFRDTQETQYF,TGTGCCAGCTTCCGGGACACTCAAGAGACCCAGTACTTC
TRBJ1-2,.,TRBV28,.,CAAGTLYGYTF,TGTGCCGCTGGGACACTCTATGGCTACACCTTC
TRBJ1-6,.,TRBV7-4,.,CASSRGPGLSSYNSPLHF,TGTGCCAGCAGTAGGGGACCTGGGCTCAGCTCCTATAATTCACCCCTCCACTTT
TRBJ2-3,.,TRBV20-1,.,CSAGGGTDTQYF,TGCAGTGCAGGCGGGGGCACAGATACGCAGTATTTT
TRBJ2-3,many,TRBV20-1,.,CSARSRVGTDTQYF,TGCAGTGCTAGATCCAGGGTGGGCACAGATACGCAGTATTTT
TRBJ2-1,.,TRBV10-3,TRBD2,CATLTSGLNNEQFF,TGTGCCACCTTGACTAGCGGACTAAACAATGAGCAGTTCTTC
TRBJ2-1,.,TRBV19,TRBD1,CATHQWGQGSYNEQFF,TGTGCCACACACCAGTGGGGACAGGGTTCCTACAATGAGCAGTTCTTC
TRBJ1-2,.,TRBV12-3/TRBV12-4,.,CASRIINGYTF,TGTGCCAGCAGAATAATTAATGGCTACACCTTC